The rows below give T cell receptor beta chains drawn from one sample of a study of blood T cell repertoires in COVID-19. Sequencing was performed with immunoSEQ multiplex PCR; in TCRdb, only in-frame clones are kept and a portion is missing. The repertoire holds approximately 40,000 clones, approximately 91% seen once, with around 5% in the top ten. Sequencing input: peripheral blood. Source of these receptors: a human donor in a cohort sampled during active COVID-19. Both conserved end residues are part of each CDR3.

j_gene,v_gene,CDR3aa
TRBJ1-1,TRBV4-2,CASSQDTGAEAFF
TRBJ2-7,TRBV5-1,CASSPTARVQGADEQYF
TRBJ1-6,TRBV25-1,CASSESLTVRDSPLHF
TRBJ1-2,TRBV30,CAWSGNGGGYTF
TRBJ2-3,TRBV9,CASSYGQGAVDTQYF
TRBJ2-7,TRBV18,CASSPDRTTYEQYF
TRBJ2-1,TRBV4-1,CASSQPPAGTGNNEQFF
TRBJ2-4,TRBV19,CASSIGNRGTKNIQYF
TRBJ1-6,TRBV7-9,CASSSGTGETSPLHF
TRBJ1-3,TRBV27,CASRADRAGNTIYF
TRBJ2-7,TRBV19,CASSIRDSYEQYF
TRBJ2-5,TRBV7-6,CASSTRETQYF
TRBJ2-5,TRBV7-2,CASSLGTSGMKTQYF
TRBJ1-1,TRBV3-1/TRBV3-2,CASSHDSPYTEAFF
TRBJ1-2,TRBV6-2/TRBV6-3,CASSYWAALTPNYGYTF
TRBJ2-3,TRBV4-1,CASSHPRELFRGAGADTQYF
TRBJ2-1,TRBV5-6,CASSLGTSGNEQFF
TRBJ2-3,TRBV7-9,CASRPHDGVF
TRBJ2-6,TRBV5-6,CASTGGPGANVLTF
TRBJ1-6,TRBV5-6,CASSATGGVSPLHF
TRBJ1-1,TRBV19,CASSIRGSTEAFF
TRBJ2-5,TRBV30,CAWKRPRTGNKETQYF
TRBJ1-4,TRBV11-1,CASSLFPRGTNEKLFF
TRBJ2-3,TRBV9,CASTGGDLSTDTQYF
TRBJ1-2,TRBV19,CASSKLPGQENYGYTF
TRBJ2-7,TRBV6-5,CASFRDTSSYEQYF
TRBJ2-2,TRBV30,CAWSSQGTGELFF
TRBJ2-3,TRBV20-1,CSASSTSGSTDTQYF
TRBJ2-3,TRBV27,CASSLFFGSSGGASTDTQYF
TRBJ1-4,TRBV7-9,CASSMESRDIREKLFF
TRBJ2-1,TRBV10-3,CAISESERGGNEQFF
TRBJ2-3,TRBV27,CASSFGVTDTQYF
TRBJ1-4,TRBV18,CASSQTARPGNEKLFF
TRBJ1-2,TRBV19,CASSTTVLDGYTF
TRBJ1-1,TRBV4-1,CASSQDPEDTEAFF
TRBJ2-5,TRBV4-3,CASSRLAENQETQYF
TRBJ2-1,TRBV9,CASSVGQGSYNEQFF
TRBJ1-3,TRBV7-2,CASSTTGSGNTIYF
TRBJ2-3,TRBV6-4,CASSTQTGTSTDTQYF
TRBJ1-2,TRBV3-1/TRBV3-2,CASSQAGYGYTF
TRBJ2-5,TRBV28,CASRYDPTRTSGGQETQYF
TRBJ1-6,TRBV19,CASSTGQGHSPLHF
TRBJ1-5,TRBV30,CAWRMAIYSNQPQHF
TRBJ2-3,TRBV3-1/TRBV3-2,CASSQDVRTDTQYF
TRBJ1-1,TRBV28,CASSPAGVDTEAFF
TRBJ2-5,TRBV11-2,CASSLGTTGQGVETQYF
TRBJ1-5,TRBV3-1/TRBV3-2,CASSQDGQVGQPQHF
TRBJ2-7,TRBV11-1,CASSLAGNRGDYEQYF
TRBJ1-2,TRBV12-3/TRBV12-4,CASSRQGYGYTF
TRBJ2-3,TRBV6-4,CASSEGRDTDTQYF
TRBJ1-4,TRBV27,CASSKWGDRGDEKLFF